This T cell receptor beta chain was observed in a study of blood T cell repertoires in COVID-19. The germline V gene encodes CDR1 SEHNR and CDR2 FQNEAQ (reference sequence). The CDR3 spans 16 residues. V gave up 2 bases and J gave up 10 bases, with 21 bases separating them. In this sample, this clone turned up once. This table comes from immunoSEQ multiplex PCR, and its TCRdb copy is limited to in-frame clones, with some not included. The data contain 95,000 to 110,000 clones, around 90% of them seen just once; the ten biggest clones take up about 6.3%. The rearrangement uses TRBV7-9 and TRBJ2-1; D may be TRBD2 (7 bases). This TCR derives from a human donor in a cohort sampled during active COVID-19. The sequenced material came from peripheral blood. In DNA form, the CDR3 reads TGTGCCAGCAGCTTAAGGGGGTTGAGCGGAGCGGGGGAGCAGTTCTTC. It yields the protein CASSLRGLSGAGEQFF. Complete variable domain (other parts from reference TRBV7-9 and TRBJ2-1): DTGVSQNPRHKITKRGQNVTFRCDPISEHNRLYWYRQTLGQGPEFLTYFQNEAQLEKSRLLSDRFSAERPKGSFSTLEIQRTEQGDSAMYLCASSLRGLSGAGEQFFGPGTRLTVL.